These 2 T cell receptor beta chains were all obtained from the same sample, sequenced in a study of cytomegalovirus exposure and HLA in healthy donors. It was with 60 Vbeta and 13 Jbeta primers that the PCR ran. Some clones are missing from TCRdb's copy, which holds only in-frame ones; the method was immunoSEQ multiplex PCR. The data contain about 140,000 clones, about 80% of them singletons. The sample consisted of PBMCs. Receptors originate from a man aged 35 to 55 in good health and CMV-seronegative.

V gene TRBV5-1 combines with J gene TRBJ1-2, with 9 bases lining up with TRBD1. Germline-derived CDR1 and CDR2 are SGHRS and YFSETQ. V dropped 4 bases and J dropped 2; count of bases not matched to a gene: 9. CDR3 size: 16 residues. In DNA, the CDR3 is TGCGCCAGCAGCACTTCGACAGGGGGAGGGAACTATGGCTACACCTTC. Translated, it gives CASSTSTGGGNYGYTF.

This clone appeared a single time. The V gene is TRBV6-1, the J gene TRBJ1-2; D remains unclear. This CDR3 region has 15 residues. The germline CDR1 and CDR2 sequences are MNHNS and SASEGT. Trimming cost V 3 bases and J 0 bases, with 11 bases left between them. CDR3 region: CASSDLPVSNYGYTF. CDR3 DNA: TGTGCCAGCAGTGACCTTCCTGTTTCTAACTATGGCTACACCTTC.